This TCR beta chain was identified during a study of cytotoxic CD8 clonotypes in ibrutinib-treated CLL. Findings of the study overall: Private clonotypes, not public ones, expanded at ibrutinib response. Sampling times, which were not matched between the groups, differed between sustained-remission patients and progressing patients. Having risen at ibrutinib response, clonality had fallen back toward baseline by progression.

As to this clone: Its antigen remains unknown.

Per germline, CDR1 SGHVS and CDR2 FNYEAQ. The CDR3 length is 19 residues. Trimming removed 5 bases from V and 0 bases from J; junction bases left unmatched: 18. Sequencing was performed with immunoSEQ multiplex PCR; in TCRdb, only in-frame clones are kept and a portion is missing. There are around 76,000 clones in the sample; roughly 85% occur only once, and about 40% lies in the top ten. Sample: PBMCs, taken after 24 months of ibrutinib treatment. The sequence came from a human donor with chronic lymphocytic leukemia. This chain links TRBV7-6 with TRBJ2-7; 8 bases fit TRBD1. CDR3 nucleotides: TGTGCCAGCAGCCGCGCCCCCGGGACAGGAGACTCCGGCTCCTACGAGCAGTACTTC. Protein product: CASSRAPGTGDSGSYEQYF.